These 24 T cell receptor beta chains were sequenced from one sample in a study of T cells after yellow fever vaccination. TCRdb itself ran the 5' RACE reads through MiXCR, one entry per CDR3 protein. The sample shows around 550,000 distinct CDR3 sequences, roughly a fifth of them seen only once. This specimen was PBMCs, taken 15 days after the yellow fever booster vaccination. These receptors were obtained from a man aged 25 to 40 who received the YFV17D yellow fever vaccine.

This clonotype was found once. The chain is built from TRBV6-5 and TRBJ2-3, with 15 positions matching TRBD2. The CDR3 extends over 17 amino acids. Germline values: CDR1 MNHEY, CDR2 SVGAGI. J was trimmed by 4 bases and V by 2 bases; bases with no gene match: 4. The CDR3 is CASSYPGLAGGPDTQYF. The DNA for the CDR3 is TGTGCCAGCAGTTACCCTGGACTAGCGGGAGGGCCAGATACGCAGTATTTT.

V gene TRBV6-1 combines with J gene TRBJ1-5; perhaps TRBD1 as D (5 bases). This CDR3 comprises 15 residues. The V gene's germline CDR1 is MNHNS and CDR2 SASEGT. V lost 8 bases, J lost 6 bases, and 20 bases lay in between. The CDR3 sequence: CASSIFWGEGQPQHF. CDR3 bases: TGTGCCAGCTCCATTTTTTGGGGGGAAGGTCAGCCCCAGCATTTT.

The table lists this clonotype with a few counts. The rearrangement joins TRBV4-3 to TRBJ2-5, with 7 nucleotides matching TRBD2. V shed 1 base, J shed 4 bases, and the junction held 9 bases outside the gene matches. This CDR3 is built from 16 residues. Germline V lookup: CDR1 LGHNA, CDR2 YSLEER. CDR3: CASSQVVAGEGETQYF. The CDR3, as DNA: TGCGCCAGCAGCCAAGTTGTGGCGGGAGAAGGAGAGACCCAGTACTTC.

The chain uses TRBV7-2 and TRBJ2-1; 7 nucleotides agree with TRBD2. The CDR3 length is 14 residues. CDR1 SGHTA and CDR2 FQGNSA come from the germline V gene. After removal of 5 bases from V and 9 bases from J, the junction contained 10 bases not matched to a gene. The CDR3 DNA reads as TGTGCCAGCAGCCTACTGAACGTAGCGGGTGAGCAGTTCTTC. Translated: CASSLLNVAGEQFF.

CDR3 in amino acids: CASSLTGGLETQYF. CDR3 in DNA: TGCGCCAGCAGCTTGACAGGGGGCCTAGAGACCCAGTACTTC. J is TRBJ2-5 and V is TRBV5-1; 9 nucleotides match TRBD1. V shed 1 base and J 4 bases; nucleotides not matched to a gene: 2. Germline values: CDR1 SGHRS, CDR2 YFSETQ. The CDR3 is 14 amino acids.

The J gene is TRBJ2-4, the V gene TRBV7-2; D remains unclear. Per the germline V gene, CDR1 is SGHTA and CDR2 is FQGNSA. CDR3 size: 14 residues. With 1 base removed from V and 6 bases from J, the gap between germline ends came to 10 bases. The CDR3 DNA sequence: TGTGCCAGCAGCTTAGTTTCCGGTGCAAACATTCAGTACTTC. Residues: CASSLVSGANIQYF. Using reference TRBV7-2 and TRBJ2-4 for the parts outside the CDR3, the full variable domain is GAGVSQSPSNKVTEKGKDVELRCDPISGHTALYWYRQSLGQGLEFLIYFQGNSAPDKSGLPSDRFSAERTGGSVSTLTIQRTQQEDSAVYLCASSLVSGANIQYFGAGTRLSVL.

This clonotype occurred a few times. The chain has TRBV20-1 and TRBJ2-3, with 9 bases aligning to TRBD2. This CDR3 is built from 14 residues. V lost 3 bases and J lost 4; bases outside the gene matches: 5. Per the germline V gene, CDR1 is DFQATT and CDR2 is SNEGSKA (reference sequence). The CDR3 coding sequence is TGCAGTGCTAGCGTAGCGGGAGTTGCAGATACGCAGTATTTT. Protein: CSASVAGVADTQYF.

This clonotype was seen only a few times. V usage is TRBV10-3 and J usage is TRBJ1-2; D may be TRBD1 (5 bases). Trimming pared 6 bases from V and 4 bases from J, leaving 12 bases between. Germline-derived CDR1 and CDR2 are ENHRY and SYGVKD. The CDR3 has 13 amino acids. CDR3 region: CAISEGTSYGYTF. Written as DNA, the CDR3 is TGTGCCATCAGCGAGGGGACTAGCTATGGCTACACCTTC.

This clonotype has just a few counts. This rearrangement joins TRBV7-9 to TRBJ2-1; 9 positions match TRBD1. J was trimmed by 6 bases and V by 3 bases; bases with no gene match: 6. The CDR3 length is 15 residues. Germline values: CDR1 SEHNR, CDR2 FQNEAQ (reference sequence). The chain's CDR3 is CASSFGTGWANEQFF. Written as DNA, the CDR3 is TGTGCCAGCAGCTTCGGGACAGGGTGGGCCAATGAGCAGTTCTTC.

The genes are TRBV6-4 and TRBJ2-2; a weak D match, TRBD2 (5 bases). The CDR3 runs to 14 residues. The V end was cut by 7 bases, the J end by 5 bases, with 14 bases between. The germline V gene encodes CDR1 MRHNA and CDR2 SNTAGT. CDR3 loop: CASKAGIGTGELFF. The CDR3, as DNA: TGTGCCAGCAAAGCCGGGATAGGTACCGGGGAGCTGTTTTTT.

This clonotype was detected only a few times. The chain couples TRBV20-1 to TRBJ2-7; the D gene is possibly TRBD1 (6 bases). Trimming cost V 6 bases and J 2 bases, with 14 bases left between them. In germline, CDR1 is DFQATT, CDR2 SNEGSKA (reference sequence). This CDR3 has 13 amino acids. The CDR3 sequence is CSAVFRQAYEQYF. Here the CDR3 DNA reads TGCAGTGCCGTATTCCGACAGGCCTACGAGCAGTACTTC.

This clonotype was observed a few times. The rearrangement links TRBV20-1 to TRBJ2-1; 7 positions agree with TRBD2. This CDR3 spans 14 amino acids. CDR1 and CDR2 (germline): DFQATT, SNEGSKA (reference sequence). Trimming cost V 5 bases and J 5 bases; bases outside gene matches: 9. CDR3 protein: CSAPSGTTDNEQFF. CDR3 sequence (DNA): TGCAGTGCTCCGTCCGGGACTACCGACAATGAGCAGTTCTTC.

This clonotype was picked up a small number of times. The chain employs TRBV7-2 and TRBJ2-1; D possibly corresponds to TRBD1 (5 bases). This CDR3 region has 15 residues. V was trimmed by 5 bases and J by 4 bases, leaving 15 bases between them. Germline assignment: CDR1 SGHTA and CDR2 FQGNSA. CDR3 loop: CASSLQGGVYNEQFF. CDR3 bases: TGTGCCAGCAGCCTCCAGGGTGGCGTTTACAATGAGCAGTTCTTC.

CDR3 bases: TGCAGCGTTGACGGATTAGCGGGCGAGCAGTACTTC. Its protein is CSVDGLAGEQYF. The chain joins TRBV29-1 to TRBJ2-7, with 7 bases matching TRBD2. Losses at the gene ends were 3 bases for V and 6 bases for J; bases not matched to a gene: 5. Germline V gives CDR1 SQVTM, CDR2 ANQGSEA. The CDR3 is 12 amino acids.

This clonotype was picked up many times. The chain carries TRBV12-3 or TRBV12-4 and TRBJ2-1; 15 bases line up with TRBD2. Trimming at V came to 11 bases and at J to 6 bases, leaving 2 bases not matched to a gene. The CDR3 loop spans 13 amino acids. This CDR3 reads CAGGLAGGNEQFF. The CDR3 nucleotides read TGTGCCGGGGGACTAGCGGGGGGCAATGAGCAGTTCTTC.

The V call is TRBV3-1, the J call TRBJ2-1; 7 positions agree with TRBD2. The CDR3 totals 15 residues. J lost 4 bases, V lost 4 bases, and 7 bases had no gene match. Germline assignment: CDR1 LGHDT and CDR2 YNNKEL (reference sequence). The CDR3 is CASSPTVLAYNEQFF. CDR3 bases: TGTGCCAGCAGCCCCACCGTACTAGCGTACAATGAGCAGTTCTTC.

The chain is built from TRBV12-3 or TRBV12-4 and TRBJ2-1; weak D call: TRBD1 (5 bases). The CDR3 is 13 amino acids. V lost 2 bases to trimming and J lost 7 bases, with 9 bases between them. The CDR3 reads CASSLWGDNEQFF. As DNA, the CDR3 is TGTGCCAGCAGTTTATGGGGCGATAATGAGCAGTTCTTC.

The chain recombines TRBV20-1 with TRBJ1-6; TRBD1 is a possible D gene (6 bases). Germline V gives CDR1 DFQATT, CDR2 SNEGSKA (reference sequence). V dropped 5 bases and J dropped 7 bases, with 15 bases sitting between them. This CDR3 is 14 amino acids long. The CDR3 spells CSAPLTGSNSPLHF. The CDR3 region has the DNA TGCAGTGCTCCTTTAACAGGGTCAAATTCACCCCTCCACTTT.

The chain employs TRBV4-3 and TRBJ2-7, with D perhaps TRBD1 or TRBD2 (5 bases each). Germline-derived CDR1 and CDR2 are LGHNA and YSLEER. This CDR3 has 15 amino acids. Between the trimmed V and J ends, which lost 4 bases and 6 bases, there was a span of 19 bases. DNA for the CDR3: TGCGCCAGCAGCCCCCTTTTGGGGGAACAAACCGAGCAGTACTTC. Amino acid sequence: CASSPLLGEQTEQYF.

This clonotype was observed a few times. The genes are TRBV30 and TRBJ2-2; D is uncertain. The V end lost 2 bases, the J end lost 8 bases, and 9 bases lay between the germline ends. CDR1 and CDR2 (germline): GTSNPN, SVGIG (reference sequence). This CDR3 spans 12 amino acids. The CDR3 DNA sequence: TGTGCCTGGAGTACCGGAGCGGGGGAGCTGTTTTTT. Protein sequence: CAWSTGAGELFF.

This clonotype has just a few counts. This rearrangement joins TRBV10-2 to TRBJ1-2; possible D gene TRBD1, 5 bases. Trimming left V 1 base short and J 0 bases short, with 12 bases between. Germline values: CDR1 WSHSY, CDR2 SAAADI. This CDR3 has 16 amino acids. This CDR3 is CASSEFIGETNYGYTF. In DNA, the CDR3 is TGCGCCAGCAGTGAGTTTATAGGGGAAACTAACTATGGCTACACCTTC.

V is TRBV12-3 or TRBV12-4 and J is TRBJ2-2; D not certain. Trimming took 1 base from V and 4 from J, leaving 4 bases between them. The CDR3 length is 13 residues. The DNA for the CDR3 is TGTGCCAGCAGTTTAGTGTTCACCGGGGAGCTGTTTTTT. It is translated as CASSLVFTGELFF.

The chain combines TRBV5-6 with TRBJ2-1; 9 bases line up with TRBD2. With V trimmed by 3 bases and J by 2 bases, 3 bases remained unmatched. CDR1 and CDR2 from the germline V gene are SGHDT and YYEEEE. The CDR3 has 15 amino acids. The CDR3, as DNA: TGTGCCAGCAGCTCAGCGGGAGGTGCCTACAATGAGCAGTTCTTC. Residues: CASSSAGGAYNEQFF.

This clonotype was seen a handful of times. The rearrangement uses TRBV29-1 and TRBJ2-7; D may be TRBD1 (5 bases). V was shortened by 4 bases and J by 3 bases, with 13 bases between the two germline ends. CDR1 and CDR2 (germline): SQVTM, ANQGSEA. This CDR3 is 13 amino acids long. The CDR3 here is CSVGLGDFYEQYF. In DNA, the CDR3 is TGCAGCGTTGGTCTAGGGGATTTCTACGAGCAGTACTTC.